The rows below give T cell receptor beta chains drawn from one sample of a study of beta chain features in type 1 diabetes. Measured with immunoSEQ multiplex PCR; TCRdb has only the in-frame clones, and not every one. The table has hundreds of thousands of clones, less than 20% seen once; the top ten hold about 0.097%. Sequencing was performed on naive CD4+ T cells from blood. These receptors all come from a man younger than 35 in good health. CDR3s include the opening cysteine and the closing phenylalanine or tryptophan. The D gene is left open where the match is weak. The size of a clone is reported for some rows only, either as once, few or many, or as a class for expanded clones.

clone_size,d_call,cdr3_length,j_call,v_call,cdr3_nt,cdr3_aa
few,TRBD1,15,TRBJ1-2,TRBV29-1,TGCAGCGCGCTCGACCGGGACAGGGCTAACTATGGCTACACCTTC,CSALDRDRANYGYTF
.,TRBD2,16,TRBJ2-3,TRBV7-3,TGTGCCAGCAGCCGAAGGCTAGCGGGGGGCACAGATACGCAGTATTTT,CASSRRLAGGTDTQYF
.,TRBD1,14,TRBJ1-4,TRBV27,TGTGCCAGCAGTTTCGGACAGGGTCACGGAAAACTGTTTTTT,CASSFGQGHGKLFF
.,TRBD1,16,TRBJ2-4,TRBV18,TGTGCCAGCTCACGGGGACAGGGACTCGCCAAAAACATTCAGTACTTC,CASSRGQGLAKNIQYF
.,.,13,TRBJ1-5,TRBV19,TGTGCCAGTAGTATGGTAAGCAATCAGCCCCAGCATTTT,CASSMVSNQPQHF
.,.,15,TRBJ2-1,TRBV9,TGTGCCAGCAGCTCCAGCGGCAGCTCCTACAATGAGCAGTTCTTC,CASSSSGSSYNEQFF
few,.,14,TRBJ2-7,TRBV28,TGTGCCAGCAAGTCCCCGCAGTTGGCCTACGAGCAGTACTTC,CASKSPQLAYEQYF
few,TRBD1,15,TRBJ2-5,TRBV10-3,TGTGCCATCAGAGCCGGACAGGGGGCAGGGGAGACCCAGTACTTC,CAIRAGQGAGETQYF
few,.,11,TRBJ2-5,TRBV20-1,TGCAGTGCTCCGATTCGGGAGACCCAGTACTTC,CSAPIRETQYF
few,.,12,TRBJ2-7,TRBV21-1,TGTGCCAGCAGCCATAAGGGTTACGAGCAGTACTTC,CASSHKGYEQYF
few,.,15,TRBJ1-1,TRBV5-1,TGCGCCAGCAGCTTGGAGGGGCGGGGAGGCACTGAAGCTTTCTTT,CASSLEGRGGTEAFF
.,.,16,TRBJ2-7,TRBV27,TGTGCCAGCAGTTCATTCGTCCGGGGGCAAGTTAGGGGGCAGTACTTC,CASSSFVRGQVRGQYF
few,.,15,TRBJ2-1,TRBV5-1,TGCGCCAGCAGCTTCCAGGGGACATCCTACAATGAGCAGTTCTTC,CASSFQGTSYNEQFF
few,TRBD1,13,TRBJ2-3,TRBV6-5,TGTGCCAGCAGGCGGGACAGGGAGGGTACGCAGTATTTT,CASRRDREGTQYF
.,.,14,TRBJ1-6,TRBV6-5,TGTGCCAGCAGGGGTGTCCCCTATAATTCACCCCTCCACTTT,CASRGVPYNSPLHF
.,.,16,TRBJ2-5,TRBV7-2,TGTGCCAGCAGCTTAGTAGGGGCAGGTTGGGAAGAGACCCAGTACTTC,CASSLVGAGWEETQYF
.,.,14,TRBJ2-7,TRBV9,TGTGCCAGCAGCCCCCGGGGAACCACCTACGAGCAGTACTTC,CASSPRGTTYEQYF
.,TRBD1,15,TRBJ2-7,TRBV4-1,TGCGCCAGCAGCCAAACGACAGGGCTTCTCTACGAGCAGTACTTC,CASSQTTGLLYEQYF
few,.,13,TRBJ2-4,TRBV9,TGTGCCAGCAGCCCCGGGAGAAAAAACATTCAGTACTTC,CASSPGRKNIQYF
.,TRBD2,18,TRBJ2-5,TRBV7-2,TGTGCCAGCAGCTTCGCAATAGCTAGCGGGGGGGCTCGGGAGACCCAGTACTTC,CASSFAIASGGARETQYF
few,.,16,TRBJ2-1,TRBV15,TGTGCCACCAGCAGAGATCTTGTGGGTAGCGTCGGTTCCCAGTTCTTC,CATSRDLVGSVGSQFF
few,.,12,TRBJ2-1,TRBV6-4,TGTGCCAGCAGTGAGCCGATGAGTGAGCAGTTCTTC,CASSEPMSEQFF
.,.,16,TRBJ1-5,TRBV6-1,TGTGCCAGCAGTGAAGTGGAGAAGTTGGGCAATCAGCCCCAGCATTTT,CASSEVEKLGNQPQHF
few,TRBD1,13,TRBJ1-1,TRBV28,TGTGCCAGCAGACCTACAGGGGAGCCTGAAGCTTTCTTT,CASRPTGEPEAFF
few,.,13,TRBJ1-2,TRBV7-9,TGTGCCAGCAGTCTCGGGGGCGCCTTCGCCTACACCTTC,CASSLGGAFAYTF
few,.,12,TRBJ2-7,TRBV5-1,TGCGCCAGCAGCCCGGAGGGCGGCGAGCAGTACTTC,CASSPEGGEQYF
few,TRBD2,15,TRBJ2-1,TRBV10-3,TGTGCCATCAGTGTGCGGGGGGGGCTTGTCTATGAGCAGTTCTTC,CAISVRGGLVYEQFF
.,.,14,TRBJ2-7,TRBV7-2,TGTGCCAGCAGCTTAGAAGAGGGTCGAGCGGCGAAGTACTTC,CASSLEEGRAAKYF
few,.,14,TRBJ2-5,TRBV7-2,TGTGCCAGCAGCTTAGCGGGGGGAGGAGAGACCCAGTACTTC,CASSLAGGGETQYF
few,TRBD1,15,TRBJ1-5,TRBV19,TGTGCCAGTAGTACAGGGGGCGGTGACAATCAGCCCCAGCATTTT,CASSTGGGDNQPQHF
.,TRBD2,17,TRBJ2-1,TRBV28,TGTGCCAGCACTAGGGGGCTTAGCGGGAGGGCCTACAATGAGCAGTTCTTC,CASTRGLSGRAYNEQFF
.,.,12,TRBJ1-5,TRBV28,TGTGCCAGCAGAGACAGCAATCAGCCCCAGCATTTT,CASRDSNQPQHF
few,TRBD2,15,TRBJ2-3,TRBV7-2,TGTGCCAGCAGCTCCGGCGGGGGTCGGGGCGATACGCAGTATTTT,CASSSGGGRGDTQYF
.,TRBD1,14,TRBJ2-5,TRBV7-9,TGTGCCAGCAGCGGGGACAGGTTAGAAGAGACCCAGTACTTC,CASSGDRLEETQYF
few,TRBD1,13,TRBJ2-7,TRBV10-3,TGTGCCATCGGTCGGACAGGGGCCGGCGAGCAGTACTTC,CAIGRTGAGEQYF
.,.,16,TRBJ2-7,TRBV6-5,TGTGCCAGCAGTTTTCCCAGGCGGGGCCTTCTCTACGAGCAGTACTTC,CASSFPRRGLLYEQYF
.,.,16,TRBJ1-1,TRBV28,TGTGCCAGCAGAACCCCCCGCGGGGGGCTCAACACTGAAGCTTTCTTT,CASRTPRGGLNTEAFF
.,.,11,TRBJ2-7,TRBV18,TGTGCCAGCTCACTCTACTACGAGCAGTACTTC,CASSLYYEQYF
.,.,13,TRBJ2-1,TRBV28,TGTGCCAGCAGTTTATACAGGGCCCATGAGCAGTTCTTC,CASSLYRAHEQFF
.,TRBD2,18,TRBJ2-3,TRBV25-1,TGTGCCAGCAGTGAATCGGGACTAGCCCAGCCTGGCACAGATACGCAGTATTTT,CASSESGLAQPGTDTQYF
many,.,10,TRBJ1-6,TRBV23-1,TGCGCCAGCAGGTGTTCACCCCTCCACTTT,CASRCSPLHF
few,TRBD1,19,TRBJ2-6,TRBV9,TGTGCCAGCAGCCGGGACAGTGCTTCCCCCCTCTCTGGGGCCAACGTCCTGACTTTC,CASSRDSASPLSGANVLTF
.,.,13,TRBJ1-1,TRBV4-3,TGCGCCAGCAGCCAAGAGGTGGCAACCGAAGCTTTCTTT,CASSQEVATEAFF
few,TRBD2,16,TRBJ2-5,TRBV7-2,TGTGCCAGCAGCTTACCTAGCGGGAGGGCAGGAGAGACCCAGTACTTC,CASSLPSGRAGETQYF